Sequencing of this T cell receptor beta chain was carried out in a study of neurological immune-mediated disorders. TCRdb itself ran the 5' RACE reads through MiXCR, one entry per CDR3 protein. Of over 90,000 distinct CDR3 sequences listed, about a tenth are singletons. Time point in this sample: longitudinal time-point 3. Source material was 2 million unsorted PBMCs, stored at -80 °C in RNAlater. The CDR3 has 13 amino acids. Germline V CDR1 and CDR2: SGHRS, YFSETQ. V dropped 4 bases and J dropped 6 bases, with 14 bases sitting between them. At least ten counts were recorded for this clonotype. This sequence originates from a female donor with HTLV-1-associated myelopathy (HAM/TSP). The sequencing sample was made of PBMCs. The rearrangement uses TRBV5-1 and TRBJ2-7, with D maybe TRBD1 (5 bases). The CDR3 coding sequence is TGCGCCAGCAGCCCTCATACAGGACCCGAGCAGTACTTC. It codes for CASSPHTGPEQYF.